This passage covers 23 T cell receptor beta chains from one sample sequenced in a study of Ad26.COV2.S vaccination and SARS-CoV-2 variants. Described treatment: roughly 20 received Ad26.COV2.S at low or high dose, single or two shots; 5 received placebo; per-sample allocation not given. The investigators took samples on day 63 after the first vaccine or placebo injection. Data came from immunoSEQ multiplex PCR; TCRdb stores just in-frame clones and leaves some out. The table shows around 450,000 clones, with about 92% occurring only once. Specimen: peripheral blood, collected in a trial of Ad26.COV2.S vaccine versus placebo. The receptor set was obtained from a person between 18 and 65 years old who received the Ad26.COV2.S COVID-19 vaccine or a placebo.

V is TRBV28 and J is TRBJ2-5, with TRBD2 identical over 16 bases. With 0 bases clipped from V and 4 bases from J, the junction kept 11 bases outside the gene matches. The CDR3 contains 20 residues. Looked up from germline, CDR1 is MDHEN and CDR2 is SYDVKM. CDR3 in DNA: TGTGCCAGCAGTTTATGGGCGGGGACTAGCGGGAGGGCCGAGGCAGAGACCCAGTACTTC. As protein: CASSLWAGTSGRAEAETQYF.

The CDR3 bases are TGTGCCAGCAGCCCCTTGGCTATAGGGAGGGCCACAGATACGCAGTATTTT. Protein product: CASSPLAIGRATDTQYF. The gene calls are TRBV4-2 and TRBJ2-3, with TRBD2 matching 7 bases. Germline CDR1 reads LGHNA; CDR2 reads YNFKEQ. V gave up 4 bases and J gave up 2 bases; unmatched junction bases: 12. The CDR3 covers 17 residues.

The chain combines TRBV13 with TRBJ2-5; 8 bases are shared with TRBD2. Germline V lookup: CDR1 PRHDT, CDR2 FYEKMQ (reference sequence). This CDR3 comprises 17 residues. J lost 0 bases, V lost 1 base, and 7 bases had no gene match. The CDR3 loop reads CASSLVGIAGYQETQYF. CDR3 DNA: TGTGCCAGCAGCTTAGTCGGAATAGCGGGGTACCAAGAGACCCAGTACTTC.

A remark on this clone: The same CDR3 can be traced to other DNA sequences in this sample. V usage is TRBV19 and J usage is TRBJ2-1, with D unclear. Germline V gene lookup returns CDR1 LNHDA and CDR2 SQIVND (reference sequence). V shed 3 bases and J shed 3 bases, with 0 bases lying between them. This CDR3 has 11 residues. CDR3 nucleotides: TGTGCCAGTAGTATCTACAATGAGCAGTTCTTC. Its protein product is CASSIYNEQFF.

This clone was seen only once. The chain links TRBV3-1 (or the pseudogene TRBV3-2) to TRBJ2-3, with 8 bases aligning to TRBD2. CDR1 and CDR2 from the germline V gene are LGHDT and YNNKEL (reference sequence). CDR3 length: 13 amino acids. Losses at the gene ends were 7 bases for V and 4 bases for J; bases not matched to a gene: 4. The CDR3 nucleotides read TGTGCCAGCACCGGGGGGGAAGCAGATACGCAGTATTTT. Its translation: CASTGGEADTQYF.

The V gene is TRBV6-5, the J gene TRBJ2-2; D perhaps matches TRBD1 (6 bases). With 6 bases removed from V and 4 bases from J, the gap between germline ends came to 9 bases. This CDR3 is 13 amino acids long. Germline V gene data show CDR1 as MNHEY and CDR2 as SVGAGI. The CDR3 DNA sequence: TGTGCCAGCAGAACGACAGGCACCGGGGAGCTGTTTTTT. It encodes CASRTTGTGELFF.

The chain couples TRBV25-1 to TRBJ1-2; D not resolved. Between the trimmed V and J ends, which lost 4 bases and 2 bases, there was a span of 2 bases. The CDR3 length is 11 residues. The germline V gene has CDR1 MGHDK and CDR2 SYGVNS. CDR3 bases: TGTGCCAGCAGTGGGAACTATGGCTACACCTTC. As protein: CASSGNYGYTF.

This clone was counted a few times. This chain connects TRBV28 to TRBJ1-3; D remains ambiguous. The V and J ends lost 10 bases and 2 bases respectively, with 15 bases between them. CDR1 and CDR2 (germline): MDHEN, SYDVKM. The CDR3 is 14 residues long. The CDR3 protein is CATSLPGPGNTIYF. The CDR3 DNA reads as TGTGCCACATCCCTTCCAGGCCCTGGAAACACCATATATTTT.

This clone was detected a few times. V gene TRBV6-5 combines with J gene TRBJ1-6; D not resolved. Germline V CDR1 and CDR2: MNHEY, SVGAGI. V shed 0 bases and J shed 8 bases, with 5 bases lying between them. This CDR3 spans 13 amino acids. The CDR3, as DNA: TGTGCCAGCAGTTACTCTACGGATTCACCCCTCCACTTT. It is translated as CASSYSTDSPLHF.

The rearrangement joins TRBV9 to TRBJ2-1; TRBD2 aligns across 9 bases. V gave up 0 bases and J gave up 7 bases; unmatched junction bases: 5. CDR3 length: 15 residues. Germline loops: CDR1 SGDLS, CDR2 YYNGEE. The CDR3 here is CASSVEGGRANEQFF. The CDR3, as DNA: TGTGCCAGCAGCGTAGAGGGCGGGAGGGCAAATGAGCAGTTCTTC.

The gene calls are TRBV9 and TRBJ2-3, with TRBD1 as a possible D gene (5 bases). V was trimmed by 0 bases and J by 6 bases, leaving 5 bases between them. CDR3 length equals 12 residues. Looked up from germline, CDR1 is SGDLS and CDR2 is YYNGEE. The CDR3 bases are TGTGCCAGCAGCGTAGAGGGGGATACGCAGTATTTT. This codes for CASSVEGDTQYF.

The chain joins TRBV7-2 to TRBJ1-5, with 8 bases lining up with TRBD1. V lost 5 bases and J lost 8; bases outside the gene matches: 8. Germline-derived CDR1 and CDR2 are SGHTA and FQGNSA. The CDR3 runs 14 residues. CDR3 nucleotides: TGTGCCAGCAGCGTAAACAGGGGGGTCAAGCCCCAGCATTTT. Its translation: CASSVNRGVKPQHF.

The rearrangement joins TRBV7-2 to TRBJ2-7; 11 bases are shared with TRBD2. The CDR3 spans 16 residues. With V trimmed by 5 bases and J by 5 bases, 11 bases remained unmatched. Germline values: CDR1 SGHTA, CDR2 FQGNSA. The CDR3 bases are TGTGCCAGCAGCGCCGGGACTAGCGGTCGGAGCGACGAGCAGTACTTC. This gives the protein CASSAGTSGRSDEQYF.

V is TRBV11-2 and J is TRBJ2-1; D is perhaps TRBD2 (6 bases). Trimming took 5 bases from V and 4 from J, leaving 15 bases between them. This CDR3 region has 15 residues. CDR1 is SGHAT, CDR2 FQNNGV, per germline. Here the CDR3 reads CASSPGLRFYNEQFF. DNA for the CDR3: TGTGCCAGCAGCCCGGGACTTCGATTTTACAATGAGCAGTTCTTC.

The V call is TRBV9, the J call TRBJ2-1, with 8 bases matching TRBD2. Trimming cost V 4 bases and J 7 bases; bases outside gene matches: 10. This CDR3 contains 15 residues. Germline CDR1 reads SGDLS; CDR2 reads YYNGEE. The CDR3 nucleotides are TGTGCCAGCAGCTCCCCCGGCGCTAGCGGGAATGAGCAGTTCTTC. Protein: CASSSPGASGNEQFF.

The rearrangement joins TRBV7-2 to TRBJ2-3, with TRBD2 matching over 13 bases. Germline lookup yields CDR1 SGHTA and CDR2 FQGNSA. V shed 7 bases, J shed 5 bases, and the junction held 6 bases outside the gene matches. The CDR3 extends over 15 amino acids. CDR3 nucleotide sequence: TGTGCCAGCACCCGGACTAGCGGGAGAGGAGATACGCAGTATTTT. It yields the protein CASTRTSGRGDTQYF.

For the CDR3, the DNA is TGTGCCAGCAGTTTAAGGGGGACCGAGCAGTACTTC. It translates to CASSLRGTEQYF. The chain has TRBV12-3 or TRBV12-4 and TRBJ2-7; perhaps TRBD1 as D (6 bases). The CDR3 contains 12 residues. Trimming shortened V by 2 bases and J by 6 bases, and 8 bases separated the two germline ends.

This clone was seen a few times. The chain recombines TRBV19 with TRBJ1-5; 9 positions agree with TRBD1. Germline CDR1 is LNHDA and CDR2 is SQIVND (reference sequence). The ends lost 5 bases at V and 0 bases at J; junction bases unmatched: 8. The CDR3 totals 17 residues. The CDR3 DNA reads TGTGCCAGTAGTCTTACCGGGACAGGGAGTAGCAATCAGCCCCAGCATTTT. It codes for CASSLTGTGSSNQPQHF.

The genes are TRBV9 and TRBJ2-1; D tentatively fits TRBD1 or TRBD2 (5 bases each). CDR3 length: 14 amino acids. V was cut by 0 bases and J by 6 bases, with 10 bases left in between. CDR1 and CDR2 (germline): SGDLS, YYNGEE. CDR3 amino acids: CASSVGRGTNEQFF. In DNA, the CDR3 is TGTGCCAGCAGCGTAGGTCGAGGGACCAATGAGCAGTTCTTC.

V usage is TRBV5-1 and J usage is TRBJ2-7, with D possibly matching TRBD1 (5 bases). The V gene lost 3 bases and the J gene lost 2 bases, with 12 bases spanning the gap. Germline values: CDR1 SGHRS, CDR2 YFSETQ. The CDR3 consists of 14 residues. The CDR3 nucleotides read TGCGCCAGCAGCTCGGCAGGGTACCCCTACGAGCAGTACTTC. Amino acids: CASSSAGYPYEQYF.

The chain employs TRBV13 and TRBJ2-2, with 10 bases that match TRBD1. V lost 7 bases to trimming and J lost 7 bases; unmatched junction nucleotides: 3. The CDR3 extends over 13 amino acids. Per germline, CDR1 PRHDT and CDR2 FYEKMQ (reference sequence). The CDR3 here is CASIGQGDGELFF. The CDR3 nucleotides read TGTGCCAGCATCGGACAGGGGGACGGGGAGCTGTTTTTT.

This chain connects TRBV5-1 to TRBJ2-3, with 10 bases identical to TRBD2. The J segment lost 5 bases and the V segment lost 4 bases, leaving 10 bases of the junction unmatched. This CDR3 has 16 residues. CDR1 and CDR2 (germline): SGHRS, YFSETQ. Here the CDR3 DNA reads TGCGCCAGCAGCCGTACTAGCGGGGCCTCCCGAGATACGCAGTATTTT. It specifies CASSRTSGASRDTQYF.

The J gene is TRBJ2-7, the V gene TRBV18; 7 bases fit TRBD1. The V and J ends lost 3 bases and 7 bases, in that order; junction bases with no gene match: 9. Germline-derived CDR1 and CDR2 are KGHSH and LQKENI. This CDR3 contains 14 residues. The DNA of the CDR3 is TGTGCCAGCTCACCCTCGTTAGCACAGGGGGAGCAGTACTTC. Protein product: CASSPSLAQGEQYF. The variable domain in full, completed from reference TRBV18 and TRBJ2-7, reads NAGVMQNPRHLVRRRGQEARLRCSPMKGHSHVYWYRQLPEEGLKFMVYLQKENIIDESGMPKERFSAEFPKEGPSILRIQQVVRGDSAAYFCASSPSLAQGEQYFGPGTRLTVT.